Each of the 24 T cell receptor beta chains below was sequenced from the same sample in a study of brain metastases from non-small cell lung cancer. Assay: immunoSEQ multiplex PCR; the TCRdb copy retains only in-frame clones and omits some. The sample records around 2,700 clones, approximately 85% being singletons. The sequenced sample consisted of primary lung tumor tissue. The receptors shown here come from a donor at least 40 years old with non-small cell lung cancer.

The chain employs TRBV10-2 and TRBJ1-4, with D unclear. The germline CDR1 and CDR2 sequences are WSHSY and SAAADI. CDR3 size: 15 residues. Between the trimmed V and J ends, which lost 5 bases and 4 bases, there was a span of 14 bases. DNA of the CDR3: TGCGCCAGCAGTCCCGCTACTCGAATTAATGAAAAACTGTTTTTT. Protein product: CASSPATRINEKLFF.

This sequence joins TRBV19 and TRBJ2-2, with TRBD1 identical over 11 bases. CDR1 and CDR2 (germline): LNHDA, SQIVND (reference sequence). The CDR3 contains 13 residues. The DNA for the CDR3 is TGTGCAGGACAGGGGGCATCCACCGGGGAGCTGTTTTTT. Its translation: CAGQGASTGELFF.

This chain links TRBV19 with TRBJ2-7, with 8 bases identical to TRBD1. This CDR3 spans 12 amino acids. Germline values: CDR1 LNHDA, CDR2 SQIVND (reference sequence). V shed 9 bases, J shed 1 base, and the junction held 2 bases outside the gene matches. Here the CDR3 reads CASRDRSYEQYF. In DNA, the CDR3 is TGTGCCAGCCGGGACAGGTCCTACGAGCAGTACTTC.

V is TRBV29-1 and J is TRBJ1-1, with a tentative D call TRBD1 (6 bases). The V end was cut by 5 bases, the J end by 7 bases, with 14 bases between. This CDR3 comprises 12 residues. Germline V gene lookup returns CDR1 SQVTM and CDR2 ANQGSEA. CDR3 in amino acids: CSVSPGGGEAFF. In DNA form, the CDR3 reads TGCAGCGTTTCCCCGGGGGGCGGTGAAGCTTTCTTT.

Details on this clone: The sample has other DNA sequences that encode this CDR3 too. The V call is TRBV6-4, the J call TRBJ2-3; D remains ambiguous. This CDR3 region has 14 residues. The ends were cut back, 9 bases at V and 2 bases at J, with 15 bases in the middle. Per germline, CDR1 MRHNA and CDR2 SNTAGT. In nucleotides, the CDR3 is TGTGCCAGTAGTTCCGGGCTTTACACAGATACGCAGTATTTT. This encodes CASSSGLYTDTQYF.

This chain's CDR3 is CASSYGAVSGANVLTF. CDR3 nucleotide sequence: TGTGCCAGCAGTTACGGAGCAGTCTCTGGGGCCAACGTCCTGACTTTC. The gene calls are TRBV6-2 or TRBV6-3 and TRBJ2-6, with no clear D. Germline V gene sequence: CDR1 MNHEY, CDR2 SVGEGT. Trimming shortened V by 2 bases and J by 0 bases, and 8 bases separated the two germline ends. CDR3 length equals 16 residues.

The chain couples TRBV30 to TRBJ1-2, with TRBD1 as a possible D gene (6 bases). The CDR3 totals 12 residues. CDR1 is GTSNPN and CDR2 is SVGIG in the germline V gene (reference sequence). Between the trimmed V and J ends, which lost 4 bases and 6 bases, there was a span of 12 bases. The CDR3 nucleotides read TGTGCCTGGATGAAGGCAGGGGATGGCTACACCTTC. It encodes CAWMKAGDGYTF. The full variable domain, its missing parts supplied by reference TRBV30 and TRBJ1-2, is SQTIHQWPATLVQPVGSPLSLECTVEGTSNPNLYWYRQAAGRGLQLLFYSVGIGQISSEVPQNLSASRPQDRQFILSSKKLLLSDSGFYLCAWMKAGDGYTFGSGTRLTVV.

Here the CDR3 DNA reads TGTGCCAGCAGTTACGTAGGCAACTCCTACGAGCAGTACTTC. Amino acid sequence: CASSYVGNSYEQYF. This chain links TRBV6-2 or TRBV6-3 with TRBJ2-7, with D hard to call. Trimming shortened V by 2 bases and J by 0 bases, and 8 bases separated the two germline ends. Germline-derived CDR1 and CDR2 are MNHEY and SVGEGT. The CDR3 sequence is 14 residues long.

V is TRBV4-1 and J is TRBJ1-2; D gene unclear. This CDR3 contains 14 residues. V lost 3 bases to trimming and J lost 8 bases, with 16 bases between them. Germline V gene data show CDR1 as MGHRA and CDR2 as YSYEKL. This chain's CDR3 is CASSQDGGSRGYTF. The CDR3 bases are TGCGCCAGCAGCCAGGACGGCGGCAGTCGAGGCTACACCTTC.

V usage is TRBV12-3 or TRBV12-4 and J usage is TRBJ2-7, with 8 bases matching TRBD1. J was trimmed by 5 bases and V by 3 bases; bases with no gene match: 3. The CDR3 spans 13 residues. The CDR3 region is CASSLGQVNEQYF. In nucleotides, the CDR3 is TGTGCCAGCAGTTTGGGACAGGTAAACGAGCAGTACTTC.

The rearrangement links TRBV18 to TRBJ1-1; D gene unclear. The CDR3 spans 13 residues. The V end lost 6 bases, the J end lost 0 bases, and 8 bases lay between the germline ends. Germline loops: CDR1 KGHSH, CDR2 LQKENI. As DNA, the CDR3 is TGTGCCAGCTCCCCAGGTCTGAACACTGAAGCTTTCTTT. Amino acid sequence: CASSPGLNTEAFF.

V and J are TRBV18 and TRBJ1-2; possibly TRBD1 for D (5 bases). The germline CDR1 and CDR2 sequences are KGHSH and LQKENI. The length of the CDR3 is 16 residues. Trimming stripped 3 bases from V and 7 bases from J, with 21 bases between. The CDR3 is CASSPGGGSSYGGYTF. The DNA for the CDR3 is TGTGCCAGCTCACCCGGTGGGGGGTCGTCTTACGGTGGCTACACCTTC.

This clone has a handful of counts. V and J are TRBV6-5 and TRBJ2-1; a possible D gene is TRBD2 (6 bases). V shed 6 bases and J shed 5 bases, with 14 bases lying between them. From germline, CDR1 is MNHEY and CDR2 SVGAGI. The CDR3 is 14 residues long. In DNA, the CDR3 is TGTGCCAGCAGGGACGGGGGACCAAACAATGAGCAGTTCTTC. As protein: CASRDGGPNNEQFF.

The chain has TRBV5-6 and TRBJ2-2; 10 positions agree with TRBD2. Germline V gene lookup returns CDR1 SGHDT and CDR2 YYEEEE. Trimming cost V 0 bases and J 7 bases; bases outside gene matches: 0. This CDR3 has 14 residues. The CDR3 region is CASSLGLAGGELFF. In DNA form, the CDR3 reads TGTGCCAGCAGCTTGGGACTAGCGGGCGGGGAGCTGTTTTTT.

The chain carries TRBV3-1 (or the pseudogene TRBV3-2) and TRBJ2-7, with 8 bases matching TRBD1. With 4 bases clipped from V and 1 base from J, the junction kept 6 bases outside the gene matches. CDR1 and CDR2 (germline): LGHDT, YNNKEL (reference sequence). This CDR3 spans 15 amino acids. The CDR3 DNA is TGTGCCAGCAGCCGCTCCCGGGACAGGTCCTACGAGCAGTACTTC. Its protein is CASSRSRDRSYEQYF.

With regard to this clone: An end of the junction differs from the germline gene, which may be a read error. The rearrangement uses TRBV28 and TRBJ2-3, with 7 nucleotides matching TRBD1. The CDR3 is 15 amino acids. Germline CDR1 reads MDHEN; CDR2 reads SYDVKM. CDR3 sequence reads: CAGKRQGLGTDTQYF. CDR3 sequence (DNA): TGTGCCGGAAAACGACAGGGCTTGGGGACAGATACACAGTATTTT.

This chain links TRBV15 with TRBJ2-7; D might be TRBD1 (6 bases). There are 16 residues in the CDR3. The V end was cut by 3 bases, the J end by 0 bases, with 15 bases between. From germline, CDR1 is LNHNV and CDR2 YYDKDF (reference sequence). For the CDR3, the DNA is TGTGCCACCAGCAGGCAAGGGACACAGGGCTCCTACGAGCAGTACTTC. Translating gives CATSRQGTQGSYEQYF.

The V and J genes are TRBV6-5 and TRBJ1-1; D uncertain. V was trimmed by 7 bases and J by 9 bases, leaving 15 bases between them. The CDR3 extends over 12 amino acids. CDR1 is MNHEY and CDR2 is SVGAGI in the germline V gene. CDR3 nucleotide sequence: TGTGCCAGCAACTGGATCGGCCAAAAAGCTTTCTTT. Translating it yields CASNWIGQKAFF.

The V and J genes are TRBV6-5 and TRBJ1-6; possible D gene TRBD1, 6 bases. The ends were cut back, 5 bases at V and 10 bases at J, with 12 bases in the middle. The CDR3 is 13 residues long. CDR1 and CDR2 (germline): MNHEY, SVGAGI. CDR3 sequence reads: CASSRSGDSPLHF. Written as DNA, the CDR3 is TGTGCCAGCAGTCGGTCAGGGGACTCACCCCTCCACTTT.

This chain uses TRBV28 with TRBJ2-6; D gene ambiguous. The CDR3 consists of 15 residues. Germline assignment: CDR1 MDHEN and CDR2 SYDVKM. V was cut by 7 bases and J by 2 bases, with 12 bases left in between. This CDR3 is CASMGTRAGANVLTF. The CDR3 DNA reads as TGTGCCAGCATGGGCACGCGAGCTGGGGCCAACGTCCTGACTTTC.

As to this clone: Different DNA sequences within this sample yield the same CDR3. The chain uses TRBV5-6 and TRBJ1-1; perhaps TRBD1 as D (5 bases). The V end lost 0 bases, the J end lost 1 base, and 10 bases lay between the germline ends. There are 15 residues in the CDR3. Germline-derived CDR1 and CDR2 are SGHDT and YYEEEE. The CDR3 sequence: CASSLELGGNTEAFF. In DNA form, the CDR3 reads TGTGCCAGCAGCTTGGAACTGGGGGGGAACACTGAAGCTTTCTTT.

This sequence joins TRBV5-1 and TRBJ1-5; D not certain. Germline assignment: CDR1 SGHRS and CDR2 YFSETQ. This CDR3 region has 13 residues. Trimming took 0 bases from V and 11 from J, leaving 12 bases between them. CDR3 loop: CASSLDIRAAQHF. The CDR3 bases are TGCGCCAGCAGCTTGGATATCCGTGCGGCCCAGCATTTT.

This clone was seen just once. The chain has TRBV27 and TRBJ2-1; D is unresolved. There are 13 residues in the CDR3. Germline-derived CDR1 and CDR2 are MNHEY and SMNVEV (reference sequence). Trimming pared 6 bases from V and 5 bases from J, leaving 11 bases between. CDR3 bases: TGTGCCAGCAGCCCGAACCTTAACAATGAGCAGTTCTTC. Translating it yields CASSPNLNNEQFF.

V and J are TRBV10-1 and TRBJ1-1; D not certain. The CDR3 length is 12 residues. CDR1 and CDR2 (germline): WNHNN, SYGVQD (reference sequence). Trimming stripped 5 bases from V and 5 bases from J, with 9 bases between. CDR3 sequence reads: CASSRAGTEAFF. CDR3 sequence (DNA): TGCGCCAGCAGTCGAGCCGGGACTGAAGCTTTCTTT.